This TCR beta chain was observed in a study of blood T cell repertoires in COVID-19. Study context: Samples of COVID-19 (acute and convalescent) were obtained from the United States, Italy and Spain. PBMCs, B-cell-depleted T cells, or T cells provided the cDNA or gDNA that made up the material.

In the original analysis: Reference gene primer amplification in the assay estimated nucleated cell counts. Sequencing was performed with immunoSEQ multiplex PCR; in TCRdb, only in-frame clones are kept and a portion is missing. Clone size and V and J calls were adopted from that table, with D and trimming inferred from the DNA. The table shows about 33,000 clones, with roughly 88% occurring only once. CDR1 and CDR2 from the germline V gene are SGHNT and YYREEE (reference sequence). Trimming stripped 1 base from V and 5 bases from J, with 15 bases between. CDR3 length: 15 amino acids. The chain employs TRBV5-4 and TRBJ1-2; D is possibly TRBD1 (6 bases). The receptor's source is a human donor in a cohort sampled during active COVID-19. The specimen was peripheral blood. The CDR3 DNA is TGTGCCAGCAGCTTGTTAGGGGACATCCTGTATGGCTACACCTTC. Translated, it gives CASSLLGDILYGYTF.